This T cell receptor beta chain was found in a study of cytotoxic CD8 clonotypes in ibrutinib-treated CLL. Libraries of TCR beta were made from approximately 2 micrograms of genomic DNA that came from cryopreserved PBMCs. This clone was counted once. The table came from immunoSEQ multiplex PCR; TCRdb's copy has only in-frame clones and leaves some out. This table has over 140,000 clones, around 82% appearing once. The CDR3 has 13 residues. Per germline, CDR1 SEHNR and CDR2 FQNEAQ (reference sequence). V lost 5 bases to trimming and J lost 1 base, with 8 bases between them. The clonotype comes from a human donor with chronic lymphocytic leukemia. The gene calls are TRBV7-9 and TRBJ1-2; D not resolved. The material sequenced was PBMCs, taken after 36 months of ibrutinib treatment. Here the CDR3 reads CASSPASNYGYTF. The CDR3 DNA is TGTGCCAGCAGCCCAGCAAGTAACTATGGCTACACCTTC.